Presented here are 21 T cell receptor beta chains from one specimen sequenced in a study of molecular identifiers for immune sequencing clone quantification. TCRdb called the PCR reads again in MiXCR, with one record for every CDR3 protein. The table lists over 550,000 distinct CDR3 sequences, about 25% of them singletons. Sequencing used naive CD8+ T cells from blood, with Jurkat cell RNA spiked in. Subset: FACS-sorted CD8+CD4-CCR7+CD45RA+ naive T cells. These receptors came from a human donor in good health. Some libraries in this study had Jurkat cell RNA spiked in.

There are many counts of this clonotype. The chain joins TRBV12-3 or TRBV12-4 to TRBJ2-3; 9 bases agree with TRBD2. The CDR3 has 16 residues. V was pared by 2 bases and J by 2 bases, with 5 bases of the junction left unmatched. The CDR3 here is CASSLLAGALTDTQYF. The CDR3 DNA is TGTGCCAGCAGTTTATTAGCGGGGGCCCTCACAGATACGCAGTATTTT.

With respect to this clonotype: This may be a read error: a much more frequent sequence differs by one nucleotide. The rearrangement links TRBV9 to TRBJ2-4; D call uncertain. The CDR3 is made up of 13 amino acids. The germline V gene has CDR1 SGDLS and CDR2 YYNGEE. The CDR3 nucleotides read TGTGCCAGCAGCGCACCCACCAAAAACATTCGGTACTTC. It specifies CASSAPTKNIRYF.

In DNA form, the CDR3 reads TGTGCCAGCAGTTTAAAGGTGGGCAGCGTTAACTATGGCTACACCTTC. Translated: CASSLKVGSVNYGYTF. The rearrangement joins TRBV28 to TRBJ1-2; no reliable D call. The CDR3 spans 16 residues. Germline CDR1 MDHEN, CDR2 SYDVKM. V shed 2 bases and J shed 1 base, with 14 bases lying between them.

As to this clonotype: A much larger clone lies one base from this, so it may be a read error. V is TRBV9 and J is TRBJ2-6; D is possibly TRBD1 (6 bases). The CDR3 loop spans 17 amino acids. CDR1 is SGDLS and CDR2 is YYNGEE in the germline V gene. CDR3 sequence (DNA): TGTGCCAGCAGCGGTCAAATTGGGGGCTCTGGGGCCGACGTCCTGACTTTC. It translates to CASSGQIGGSGADVLTF.

The CDR3, as DNA: TGTGCCAGCAGCCCCGGGACGGGGGTAGAGCAGTTCTTC. This codes for CASSPGTGVEQFF. This rearrangement joins TRBV11-2 to TRBJ2-1, with a weak D call TRBD2 (6 bases). The CDR3 is made up of 13 amino acids. Between the trimmed V and J ends, which lost 5 bases and 10 bases, there was a span of 15 bases. The germline V gene encodes CDR1 SGHAT and CDR2 FQNNGV.

Note on this clonotype: A much more abundant neighbour one base away suggests this may be a read error. The V gene is TRBV30, the J gene TRBJ2-7; TRBD2 matches at 9 bases. This CDR3 is built from 13 residues. CDR1 and CDR2 from the germline V gene are GTSNPN and SVGIG (reference sequence). The junction had 5 bases not matched to a gene; V was cut back by 2 bases and J by 6 bases. The CDR3 DNA sequence: TGTGCCTGGAGTCGCGGGACTAGCATCGAGCAGTACTTC. Protein product: CAWSRGTSIEQYF. The variable domain in full, with the rest retrieved from reference TRBV30 and TRBJ2-7, is SQTIHQWPATLVQPVGSPLSLECTVEGTSNPNLYWYRQAAGRGLQLLFYSVGIGQISSEVPQNLSASRPQDRQFILSSKKLLLSDSGFYLCAWSRGTSIEQYFGPGTRLTVT.

On this clonotype: A clone one base away is much larger, so this may be a read error. V usage is TRBV6-5 and J usage is TRBJ2-1; either TRBD1 or TRBD2 may supply D (5 bases each). V was clipped by 0 bases and J by 5 bases, with 26 bases between them. In germline, CDR1 is MNHEY, CDR2 SVGAGI. The CDR3 spans 20 residues. The CDR3 DNA is TGTGCCAGCAGTTACTCGGTCCGCCCCCGGGACCGGGAACCCGACAATGAGCAGTTCTTC. Translation: CASSYSVRPRDREPDNEQFF.

The chain is built from TRBV7-9 and TRBJ1-1; no firm D call. The CDR3 length is 12 residues. The germline gives CDR1 SEHNR, CDR2 FQNEAQ (reference sequence). V was trimmed by 10 bases and J by 4 bases, leaving 13 bases between them. CDR3 protein: CATRLESTEAFF. The CDR3 DNA reads as TGTGCCACGAGGCTAGAGAGCACTGAAGCTTTCTTT.

V is TRBV7-2 and J is TRBJ2-1; the D gene is possibly TRBD2 (5 bases). Germline values: CDR1 SGHTA, CDR2 FQGNSA. Trimming cost V 3 bases and J 0 bases, with 15 bases left between them. CDR3 size: 17 residues. The CDR3 sequence is CASSFLEAAFSYNEQFF. The CDR3 DNA reads as TGTGCCAGCAGCTTCCTCGAAGCGGCCTTCTCCTACAATGAGCAGTTCTTC.

The CDR3 DNA sequence: TGTGCCAGCAGCTCCTTCGACGGGGTAAACACTGAAGCTTTCTTT. It encodes CASSSFDGVNTEAFF. The chain carries TRBV12-3 or TRBV12-4 and TRBJ1-1; D unclear. This CDR3 contains 15 residues. V lost 6 bases and J lost 2, with 16 bases in between.

This clonotype was counted ten times or more. This chain uses TRBV2 with TRBJ2-7; no clear D gene. The CDR3 totals 13 residues. Per the germline V gene, CDR1 is SNHLY and CDR2 is FYNNEI. Trimming pared 1 base from V and 4 bases from J, leaving 8 bases between. The CDR3: CASSEGAVYEQYF. In DNA, the CDR3 is TGTGCCAGCAGTGAAGGGGCCGTGTACGAGCAGTACTTC.

The chain couples TRBV18 to TRBJ2-1, with 8 nucleotides matching TRBD1. V gave up 0 bases and J gave up 3 bases; unmatched junction bases: 4. Germline assignment: CDR1 KGHSH and CDR2 LQKENI. This CDR3 is 16 amino acids long. Here the CDR3 reads CASSPPSGGVYNEQFF. Here the CDR3 DNA reads TGTGCCAGCTCACCACCTTCAGGGGGCGTCTACAATGAGCAGTTCTTC.

This clonotype was observed a few times. V is TRBV20-1 and J is TRBJ2-3, with D uncertain. The CDR3 covers 17 residues. Per the germline V gene, CDR1 is DFQATT and CDR2 is SNEGSKA (reference sequence). Deletions cut 0 bases from V and 4 bases from J, with 20 bases between. The CDR3 coding sequence is TGCAGTGCTAGAGATCTATTTTCCGTGGATCGGGCAGATACGCAGTATTTT. Its translation: CSARDLFSVDRADTQYF.

The chain carries TRBV29-1 and TRBJ2-7, with D maybe TRBD2 (7 bases). The CDR3 runs to 13 residues. Germline CDR1 is SQVTM and CDR2 is ANQGSEA. The V end lost 4 bases, the J end lost 6 bases, and 16 bases lay between the germline ends. Here the CDR3 reads CSVVGGTPSEQYF. The CDR3 bases are TGCAGCGTTGTGGGGGGGACACCCTCCGAGCAGTACTTC.

This clonotype has a handful of counts. The rearrangement uses TRBV4-3 and TRBJ1-5; the D gene is possibly TRBD1 (6 bases). Trimming removed 0 bases from V and 4 bases from J, with 16 bases in between. The CDR3 loop spans 17 amino acids. The germline gives CDR1 LGHNA, CDR2 YSLEER. CDR3 nucleotide sequence: TGCGCCAGCAGCCAAGAGCGGGCTTCGAGGGGGAATCAGCCCCAGCATTTT. It encodes CASSQERASRGNQPQHF.

This clonotype was picked up many times. The V and J genes are TRBV19 and TRBJ2-7; 8 positions agree with TRBD1. This CDR3 contains 12 residues. Germline values: CDR1 LNHDA, CDR2 SQIVND (reference sequence). The V gene end was trimmed by 5 bases and the J gene end by 5 bases; junction bases not matched to a gene: 2. This chain's CDR3 is CASSAQGDEQYF. The CDR3 nucleotides are TGTGCCAGTAGTGCACAGGGGGACGAGCAGTACTTC.

V is TRBV28 and J is TRBJ2-2; D ambiguous. Germline V gene data show CDR1 as MDHEN and CDR2 as SYDVKM. CDR3 length: 14 residues. With 3 bases removed from V and 2 bases from J, the gap between germline ends came to 7 bases. This chain's CDR3 is CASSFRINTGELFF. DNA for the CDR3: TGTGCCAGCAGTTTTAGGATTAACACCGGGGAGCTGTTTTTT. The full variable domain, with the rest looked up from reference TRBV28 and TRBJ2-2, is DVKVTQSSRYLVKRTGEKVFLECVQDMDHENMFWYRQDPGLGLRLIYFSYDVKMKEKGDIPEGYSVSREKKERFSLILESASTNQTSMYLCASSFRINTGELFFGEGSRLTVL.

This sequence joins TRBV2 and TRBJ2-7; D is unresolved. CDR1 SNHLY and CDR2 FYNNEI come from the germline V gene. The CDR3 is 12 residues long. V was cut by 1 base and J by 7 bases, with 8 bases left in between. The CDR3: CASSEGYGEQYF. For the CDR3, the DNA is TGTGCCAGCAGTGAAGGGTATGGGGAGCAGTACTTC.

This clonotype has just a few counts. This sequence joins TRBV28 and TRBJ2-5, with D tentatively TRBD1 or TRBD2 (6 bases each). In germline, CDR1 is MDHEN, CDR2 SYDVKM. Trimming cost V 6 bases and J 5 bases, with 16 bases left between them. The CDR3 has 14 amino acids. The chain's CDR3 is CASRPRGGWETQYF. CDR3 DNA sequence: TGTGCCAGCAGACCCAGGGGAGGTTGGGAGACCCAGTACTTC.

CDR3 DNA: TGTGCCAGCAGCCCCTCGACTAGCGGGAGGGCCCTCTCCTACGAGCAGTACTTC. It is translated as CASSPSTSGRALSYEQYF. This chain connects TRBV3-1 to TRBJ2-7; 14 bases match TRBD2. This CDR3 comprises 18 residues. Germline CDR1 and CDR2: LGHDT and YNNKEL (reference sequence). With 4 bases clipped from V and 0 bases from J, the junction kept 8 bases outside the gene matches.

At least ten counts were recorded for this clonotype. The chain has TRBV20-1 and TRBJ1-1; possibly TRBD1 for D (5 bases). The CDR3 has 14 amino acids. CDR1 and CDR2 from the germline V gene are DFQATT and SNEGSKA (reference sequence). With 2 bases removed from V and 4 bases from J, the gap between germline ends came to 14 bases. The CDR3 DNA reads as TGCAGTGCTAGATTTACGGGACGGGGCACTGAAGCTTTCTTT. Translation gives CSARFTGRGTEAFF.